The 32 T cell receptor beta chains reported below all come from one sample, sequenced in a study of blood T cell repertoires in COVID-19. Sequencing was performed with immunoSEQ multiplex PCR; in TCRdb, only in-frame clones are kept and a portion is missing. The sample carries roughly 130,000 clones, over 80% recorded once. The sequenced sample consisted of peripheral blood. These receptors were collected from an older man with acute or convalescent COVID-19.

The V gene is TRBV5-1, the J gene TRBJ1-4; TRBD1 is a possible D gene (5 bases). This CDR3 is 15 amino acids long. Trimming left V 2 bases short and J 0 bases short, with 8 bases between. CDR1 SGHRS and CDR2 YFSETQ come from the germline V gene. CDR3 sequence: CASSFRGTTNEKLFF. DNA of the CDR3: TGCGCCAGCAGCTTCCGGGGGACAACTAATGAAAAACTGTTTTTT. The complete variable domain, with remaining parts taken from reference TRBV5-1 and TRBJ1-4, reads KAGVTQTPRYLIKTRGQQVTLSCSPISGHRSVSWYQQTPGQGLQFLFEYFSETQRNKGNFPGRFSGRQFSNSRSEMNVSTLELGDSALYLCASSFRGTTNEKLFFGSGTQLSVL.

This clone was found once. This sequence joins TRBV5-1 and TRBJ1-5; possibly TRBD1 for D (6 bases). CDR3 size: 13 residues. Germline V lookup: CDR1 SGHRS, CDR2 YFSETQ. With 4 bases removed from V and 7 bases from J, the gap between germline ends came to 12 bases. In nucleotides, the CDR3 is TGCGCCAGCAGCGTCTTCCAGGGGCAGCCCCAGCATTTT. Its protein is CASSVFQGQPQHF.

The CDR3 DNA reads as TGCGCCAGCAGCTTGCTCGGGACAGCTTCAAATGAAAAACTGTTTTTT. Encoded protein: CASSLLGTASNEKLFF. The rearrangement links TRBV5-1 to TRBJ1-4; 7 positions agree with TRBD1. The CDR3 runs 16 residues. The J segment lost 5 bases and the V segment lost 1 base, leaving 8 bases of the junction unmatched. The germline V gene has CDR1 SGHRS and CDR2 YFSETQ.

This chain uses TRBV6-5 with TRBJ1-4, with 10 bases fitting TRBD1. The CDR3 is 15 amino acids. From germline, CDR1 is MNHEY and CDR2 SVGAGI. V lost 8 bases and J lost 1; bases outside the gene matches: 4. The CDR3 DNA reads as TGTGCCAGCCGGGACAGGGGAAGAACTAATGAAAAACTGTTTTTT. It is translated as CASRDRGRTNEKLFF.

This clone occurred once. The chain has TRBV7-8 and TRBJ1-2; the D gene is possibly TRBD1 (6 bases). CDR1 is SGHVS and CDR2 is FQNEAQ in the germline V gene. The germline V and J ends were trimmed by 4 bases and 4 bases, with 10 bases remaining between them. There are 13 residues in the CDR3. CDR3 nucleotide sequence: TGTGCCAGCAGCTCGACAGGCATCTATGGCTACACCTTC. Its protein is CASSSTGIYGYTF.

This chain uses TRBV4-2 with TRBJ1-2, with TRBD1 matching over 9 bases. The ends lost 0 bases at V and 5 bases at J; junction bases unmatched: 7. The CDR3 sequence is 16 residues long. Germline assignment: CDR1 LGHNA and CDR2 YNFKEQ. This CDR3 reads CASSQDYTGTGYGYTF. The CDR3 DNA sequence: TGTGCCAGCAGCCAAGACTATACGGGGACAGGGTATGGCTACACCTTC.

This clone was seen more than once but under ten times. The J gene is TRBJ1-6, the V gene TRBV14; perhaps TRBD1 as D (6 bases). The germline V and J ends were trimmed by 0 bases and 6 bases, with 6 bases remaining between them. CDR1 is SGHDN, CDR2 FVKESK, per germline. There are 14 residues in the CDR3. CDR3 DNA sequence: TGTGCCAGCAGCCAAGAACAGGGTAATTCACCCCTCCACTTT. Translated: CASSQEQGNSPLHF. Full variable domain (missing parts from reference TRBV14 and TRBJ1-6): EAGVTQFPSHSVIEKGQTVTLRCDPISGHDNLYWYRRVMGKEIKFLLHFVKESKQDESGMPNNRFLAERTGGTYSTLKVQPAELEDSGVYFCASSQEQGNSPLHFGNGTRLTVT.

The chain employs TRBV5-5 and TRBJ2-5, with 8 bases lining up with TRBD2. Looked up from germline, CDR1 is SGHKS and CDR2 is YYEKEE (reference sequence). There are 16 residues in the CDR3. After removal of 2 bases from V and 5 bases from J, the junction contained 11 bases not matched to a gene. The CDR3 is CASSFRSGGGGETQYF. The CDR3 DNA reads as TGTGCCAGCAGCTTTCGCAGCGGGGGCGGAGGGGAGACCCAGTACTTC. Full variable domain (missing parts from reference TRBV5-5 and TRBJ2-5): DAGVTQSPTHLIKTRGQQVTLRCSPISGHKSVSWYQQVLGQGPQFIFQYYEKEERGRGNFPDRFSARQFPNYSSELNVNALLLGDSALYLCASSFRSGGGGETQYFGPGTRLLVL.

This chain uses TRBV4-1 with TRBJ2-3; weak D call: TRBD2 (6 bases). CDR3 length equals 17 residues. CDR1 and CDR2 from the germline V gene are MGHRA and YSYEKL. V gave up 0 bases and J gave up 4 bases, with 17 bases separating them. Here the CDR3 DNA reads TGCGCCAGCAGCCAAGAGGGAGGAGGGTCCCCCCCAGATACGCAGTATTTT. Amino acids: CASSQEGGGSPPDTQYF.

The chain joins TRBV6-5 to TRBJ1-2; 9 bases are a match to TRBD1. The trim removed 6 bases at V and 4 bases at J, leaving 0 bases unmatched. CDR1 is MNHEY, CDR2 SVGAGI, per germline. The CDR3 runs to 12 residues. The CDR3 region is CASRQGAYGYTF. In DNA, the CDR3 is TGTGCCAGCAGACAGGGGGCCTATGGCTACACCTTC.

The CDR3 DNA sequence: TGTGCCAGTAGTATGGGCGGGGGACGGTACAATGAGCAGTTCTTC. It translates to CASSMGGGRYNEQFF. The genes are TRBV19 and TRBJ2-1, with 7 positions matching TRBD2. CDR1 is LNHDA and CDR2 is SQIVND in the germline V gene (reference sequence). Germline trimming cut 3 bases from V and 4 bases from J; bases unmatched to any gene: 6. This CDR3 comprises 15 residues.

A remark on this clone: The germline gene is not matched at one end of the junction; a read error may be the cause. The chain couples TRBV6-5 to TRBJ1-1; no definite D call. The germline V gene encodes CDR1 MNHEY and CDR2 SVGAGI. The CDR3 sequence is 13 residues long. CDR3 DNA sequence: TGTGCCAGCACTTACGGCCTGAACACTGAAGCTTTCTTT. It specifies CASTYGLNTEAFF.

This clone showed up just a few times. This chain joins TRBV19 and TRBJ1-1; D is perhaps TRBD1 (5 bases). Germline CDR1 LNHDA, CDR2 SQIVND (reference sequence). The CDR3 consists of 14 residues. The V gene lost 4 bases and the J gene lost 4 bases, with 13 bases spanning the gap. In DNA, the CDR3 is TGTGCCAGTAGTAGCCAGGGTCTGGGCACTGAAGCTTTCTTT. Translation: CASSSQGLGTEAFF.

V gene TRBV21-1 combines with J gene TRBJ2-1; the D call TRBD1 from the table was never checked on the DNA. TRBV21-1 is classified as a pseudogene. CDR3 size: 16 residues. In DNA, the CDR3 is TGTGCCAGCAGCCGTGCCCGACAGGGTTTAAGGAATGAGCAGTTCTTC. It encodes CASSRARQGLRNEQFF.

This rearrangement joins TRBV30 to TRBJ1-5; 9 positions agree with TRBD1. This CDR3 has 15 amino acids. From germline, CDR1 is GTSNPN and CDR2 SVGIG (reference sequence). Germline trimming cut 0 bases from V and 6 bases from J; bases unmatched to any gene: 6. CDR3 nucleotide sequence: TGTGCCTGGAGTGTGGGGGGACAGGGCCGTCAGCCCCAGCATTTT. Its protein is CAWSVGGQGRQPQHF.

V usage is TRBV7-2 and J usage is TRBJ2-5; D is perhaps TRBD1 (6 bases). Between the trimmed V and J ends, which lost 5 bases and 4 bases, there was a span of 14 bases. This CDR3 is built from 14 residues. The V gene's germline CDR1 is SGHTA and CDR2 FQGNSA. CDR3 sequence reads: CASSGGLPGETQYF. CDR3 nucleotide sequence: TGTGCCAGCAGCGGGGGCCTGCCGGGAGAGACCCAGTACTTC. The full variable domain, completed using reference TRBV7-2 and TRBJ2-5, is GAGVSQSPSNKVTEKGKDVELRCDPISGHTALYWYRQSLGQGLEFLIYFQGNSAPDKSGLPSDRFSAERTGGSVSTLTIQRTQQEDSAVYLCASSGGLPGETQYFGPGTRLLVL.

The CDR3 DNA is TGCGCCAGCAGCCTAGGGAATGCACAGGGAAAGAGAAACACCATATATTTT. Protein product: CASSLGNAQGKRNTIYF. This chain joins TRBV4-1 and TRBJ1-3; D is possibly TRBD1 (6 bases). The CDR3 runs to 17 residues. V lost 4 bases to trimming and J lost 5 bases, with 21 bases between them. Looked up from germline, CDR1 is MGHRA and CDR2 is YSYEKL.

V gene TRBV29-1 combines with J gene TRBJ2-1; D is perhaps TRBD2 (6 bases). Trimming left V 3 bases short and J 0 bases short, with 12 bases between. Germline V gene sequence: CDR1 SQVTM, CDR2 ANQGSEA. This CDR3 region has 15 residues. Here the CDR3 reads CSVDDLEGSYNEQFF. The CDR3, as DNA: TGCAGCGTTGATGATCTGGAGGGCTCCTACAATGAGCAGTTCTTC.

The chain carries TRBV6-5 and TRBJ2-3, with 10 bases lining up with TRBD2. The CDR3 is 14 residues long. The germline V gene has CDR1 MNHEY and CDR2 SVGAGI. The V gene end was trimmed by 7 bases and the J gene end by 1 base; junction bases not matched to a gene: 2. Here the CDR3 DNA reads TGTGCCAGCAACCTAGCGGGGGGCACAGATACGCAGTATTTT. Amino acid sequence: CASNLAGGTDTQYF.

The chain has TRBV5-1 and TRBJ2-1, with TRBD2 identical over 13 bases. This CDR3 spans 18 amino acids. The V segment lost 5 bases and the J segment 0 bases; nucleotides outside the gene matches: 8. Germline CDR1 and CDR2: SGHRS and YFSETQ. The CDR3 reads CASRPPGLAGNSYNEQFF. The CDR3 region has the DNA TGCGCCAGCAGGCCTCCGGGACTAGCGGGGAACTCCTACAATGAGCAGTTCTTC.

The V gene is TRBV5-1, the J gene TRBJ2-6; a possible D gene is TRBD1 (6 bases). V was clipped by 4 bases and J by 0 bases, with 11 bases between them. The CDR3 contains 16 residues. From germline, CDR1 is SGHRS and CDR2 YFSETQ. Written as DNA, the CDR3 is TGCGCCAGCAGCCTAGGACAGTCCTCTGGGGCCAACGTCCTGACTTTC. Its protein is CASSLGQSSGANVLTF.

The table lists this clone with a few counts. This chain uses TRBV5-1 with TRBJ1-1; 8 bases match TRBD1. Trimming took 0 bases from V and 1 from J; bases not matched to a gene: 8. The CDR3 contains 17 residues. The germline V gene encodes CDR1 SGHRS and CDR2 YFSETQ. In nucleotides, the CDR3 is TGCGCCAGCAGCTTGGCCGGGACAGGAATACGGAACACTGAAGCTTTCTTT. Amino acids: CASSLAGTGIRNTEAFF.

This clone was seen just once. The CDR3 is CASSPVGQGVGQPQHF. The DNA for the CDR3 is TGCGCCAGCAGCCCAGTGGGACAGGGGGTAGGACAGCCCCAGCATTTT. The chain links TRBV4-1 to TRBJ1-5, with 11 nucleotides matching TRBD1. Trimming at V came to 4 bases and at J to 7 bases, leaving 9 bases not matched to a gene. The CDR3 is 16 amino acids. Germline CDR1 and CDR2: MGHRA and YSYEKL.

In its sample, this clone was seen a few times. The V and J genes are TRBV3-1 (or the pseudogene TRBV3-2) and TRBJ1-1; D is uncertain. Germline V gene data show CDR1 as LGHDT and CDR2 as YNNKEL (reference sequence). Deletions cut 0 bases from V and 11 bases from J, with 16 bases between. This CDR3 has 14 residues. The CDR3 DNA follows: TGTGCCAGCAGCCAAGAATCTCAGATCCACCCGGCTTTCTTT. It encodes CASSQESQIHPAFF.

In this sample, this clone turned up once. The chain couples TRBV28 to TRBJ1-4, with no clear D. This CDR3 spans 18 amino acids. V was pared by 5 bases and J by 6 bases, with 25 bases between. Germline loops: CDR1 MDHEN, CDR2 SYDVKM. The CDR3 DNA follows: TGTGCCAGCAGTCCCCGGCGGGGAGAATCCGTATCCCATGAAAAACTGTTTTTT. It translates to CASSPRRGESVSHEKLFF.

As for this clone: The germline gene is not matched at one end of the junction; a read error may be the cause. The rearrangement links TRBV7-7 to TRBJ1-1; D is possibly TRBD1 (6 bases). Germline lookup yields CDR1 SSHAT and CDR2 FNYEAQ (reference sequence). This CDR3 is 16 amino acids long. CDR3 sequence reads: CASSSPPGTPNTEAFF. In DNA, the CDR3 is TGTGCTAGCAGCTCGCCTCCCGGGACACCAAACACTGAAGCTTTCTTT. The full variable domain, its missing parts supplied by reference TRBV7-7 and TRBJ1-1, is GAGVSQSPRYKVTKRGQDVTLRCDPISSHATLYWYQQALGQGPEFLTYFNYEAQPDKSGLPSDRFSAERPEGSISTLTIQRTEQRDSAMYRCASSSPPGTPNTEAFFGQGTRLTVV.

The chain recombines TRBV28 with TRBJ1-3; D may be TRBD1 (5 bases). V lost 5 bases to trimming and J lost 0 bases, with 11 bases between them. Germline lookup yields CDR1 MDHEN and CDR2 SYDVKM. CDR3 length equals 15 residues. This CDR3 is CASSPQGSSGNTIYF. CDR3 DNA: TGTGCCAGCAGTCCTCAGGGCAGCTCTGGAAACACCATATATTTT.

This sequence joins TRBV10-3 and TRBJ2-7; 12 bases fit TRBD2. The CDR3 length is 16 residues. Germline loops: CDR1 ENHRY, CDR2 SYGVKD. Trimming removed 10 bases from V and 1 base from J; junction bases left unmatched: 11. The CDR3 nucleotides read TGTGCCACGAGAACTAGCGGGGGGCGGCGTTCCTACGAGCAGTACTTC. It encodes CATRTSGGRRSYEQYF.

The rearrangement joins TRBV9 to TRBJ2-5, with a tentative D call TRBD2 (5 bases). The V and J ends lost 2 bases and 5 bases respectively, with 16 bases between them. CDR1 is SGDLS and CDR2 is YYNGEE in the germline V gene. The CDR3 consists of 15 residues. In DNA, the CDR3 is TGTGCCAGCAGCGTCAGTTCGGGCGGGTTTGAGACCCAGTACTTC. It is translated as CASSVSSGGFETQYF. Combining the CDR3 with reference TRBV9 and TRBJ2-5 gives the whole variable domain DSGVTQTPKHLITATGQRVTLRCSPRSGDLSVYWYQQSLDQGLQFLIQYYNGEERAKGNILERFSAQQFPDLHSELNLSSLELGDSALYFCASSVSSGGFETQYFGPGTRLLVL.

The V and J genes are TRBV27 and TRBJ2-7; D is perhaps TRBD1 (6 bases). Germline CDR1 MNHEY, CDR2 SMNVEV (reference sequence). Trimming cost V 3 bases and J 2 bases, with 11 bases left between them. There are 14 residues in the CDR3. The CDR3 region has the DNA TGTGCCAGCAGTTTTGGTGGGACACCCTACGAGCAGTACTTC. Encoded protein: CASSFGGTPYEQYF.

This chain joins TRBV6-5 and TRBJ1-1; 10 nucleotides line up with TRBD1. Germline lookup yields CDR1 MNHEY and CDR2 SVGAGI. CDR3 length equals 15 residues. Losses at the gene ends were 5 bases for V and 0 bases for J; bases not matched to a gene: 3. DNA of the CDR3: TGTGCCAGCAGTCCCGGGACAGGGGTGAACACTGAAGCTTTCTTT. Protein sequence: CASSPGTGVNTEAFF.

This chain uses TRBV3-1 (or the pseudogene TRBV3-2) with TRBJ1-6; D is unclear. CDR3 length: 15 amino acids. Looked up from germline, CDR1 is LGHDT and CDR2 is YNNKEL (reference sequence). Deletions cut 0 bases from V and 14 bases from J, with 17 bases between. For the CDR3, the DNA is TGTGCCAGCAGCCAAGATAACGTCCCCGGTCGAACCCTCCACTTT. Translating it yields CASSQDNVPGRTLHF.